The rows below give T cell receptor beta chains drawn from one sample of a study of blood T cell repertoires in COVID-19. Libraries were prepared by immunoSEQ multiplex PCR; TCRdb keeps only in-frame clonotypes and omits some of them. The profile shows 70,000 to 95,000 clones, about 90% of them singletons. The specimen was peripheral blood. The receptors come from a man aged 45-60 years with COVID-19, enrolled during active disease. The CDR3 runs from the conserved cysteine through the conserved F or W. The D gene is left open where the match is weak. Not all rows give a size; the values are once, few, many and, for expanded clones, a class.

CDR3aa	CDR3nt	abundance	v_gene	d_gene	len	j_gene
CASSSGHRTGGGYTF	TGTGCCAGCAGTTCAGGGCACCGGACAGGGGGCGGCTACACCTTC	.	TRBV6-6	TRBD1	15	TRBJ1-2
CATSNTGRYTEAFF	TGTGCCACCAGCAACACGGGTAGGTACACTGAAGCTTTCTTT	.	TRBV15	.	14	TRBJ1-1
CATSETSGGGSYNEQFF	TGTGCCACCAGTGAAACTAGCGGGGGGGGTTCCTACAATGAGCAGTTCTTC	.	TRBV24-1	TRBD2	17	TRBJ2-1
CASSASDRGTEAFF	TGTGCCAGCAGCGCCTCGGACAGGGGAACTGAAGCTTTCTTT	.	TRBV9	TRBD1	14	TRBJ1-1
CASSIGNQPQHF	TGTGCCAGTAGTATCGGGAATCAGCCCCAGCATTTT	.	TRBV19	.	12	TRBJ1-5
CASSPQAIRGGEQYF	TGTGCCAGCTCACCACAGGCGATCAGGGGCGGCGAGCAGTACTTC	few	TRBV18	.	15	TRBJ2-7
CASSLEHINTEAFF	TGCGCCAGCAGCTTGGAACATATAAACACTGAAGCTTTCTTT	.	TRBV5-1	.	14	TRBJ1-1
CASSLTDDEQYF	TGTGCCAGCAGCTTGACAGACGACGAGCAGTACTTC	.	TRBV7-9	.	12	TRBJ2-7
CATSDQTGGDEQYF	TGTGCCACCAGTGACCAGACAGGGGGCGACGAGCAGTACTTC	.	TRBV24-1	TRBD1	14	TRBJ2-7
CASSPIGGVYGYTF	TGTGCCAGCAGCCCAATAGGGGGGGTTTATGGCTACACCTTC	.	TRBV7-2	.	14	TRBJ1-2
CSVSTGAIVNEQFF	TGCAGCGTCTCGACAGGGGCCATAGTCAATGAGCAGTTCTTC	once	TRBV29-1	TRBD1	14	TRBJ2-1
CASSPRDRKSVEQYF	TGTGCCAGCAGCCCGAGGGACAGAAAATCCGTGGAGCAGTACTTC	once	TRBV7-2	TRBD1	15	TRBJ2-7
CAWSVSRGETQYF	TGTGCCTGGAGTGTATCCAGGGGAGAGACCCAGTACTTC	.	TRBV30	.	13	TRBJ2-5
CASSITTVQETQYF	TGTGCCAGTAGTATCACTACGGTACAAGAGACCCAGTACTTC	.	TRBV19	.	14	TRBJ2-5
CASSHNRGRGVADTQYF	TGTGCCAGCAGTCATAACAGGGGGCGCGGTGTGGCAGATACGCAGTATTTT	.	TRBV6-2/TRBV6-3	TRBD1	17	TRBJ2-3
CASSISGGAINEQFF	TGTGCCAGCAGCATTAGCGGGGGGGCCATAAATGAGCAGTTCTTC	.	TRBV7-2	TRBD2	15	TRBJ2-1
CASRRTGKGGYTF	TGTGCCAGCAGAAGGACAGGGAAGGGGGGCTACACCTTC	.	TRBV6-5	TRBD1	13	TRBJ1-2
CAWSLFLTGWSGNTIYF	TGTGCCTGGAGTCTTTTCTTGACAGGGTGGAGTGGAAACACCATATATTTT	.	TRBV30	TRBD1	17	TRBJ1-3
CASSPQGRGRSLDGYTF	TGCGCCAGCAGCCCCCAAGGCAGGGGGCGAAGTTTGGATGGCTACACCTTC	once	TRBV4-1	TRBD1	17	TRBJ1-2
CASSTRGANTGELFF	TGTGCCAGCAGCACACGGGGGGCGAACACCGGGGAGCTGTTTTTT	.	TRBV9	TRBD2	15	TRBJ2-2
CSARQGAYEQYF	TGCAGCGCCCGACAGGGGGCGTACGAGCAGTACTTC	.	TRBV29-1	TRBD1	12	TRBJ2-7
CASSPLHGQGGHEQYF	TGTGCCAGCAGTCCACTCCACGGACAGGGGGGCCACGAGCAGTACTTC	few	TRBV27	TRBD1	16	TRBJ2-7
CASSPYPGGEQFF	TGTGCCAGCTCACCCTATCCCGGGGGTGAGCAGTTCTTC	once	TRBV18	.	13	TRBJ2-1
CASSRTRGRSGANVLTF	TGTGCCAGCAGCCGAACCAGGGGGCGCTCTGGGGCCAACGTCCTGACTTTC	.	TRBV3-1/TRBV3-2	TRBD1	17	TRBJ2-6
CASSPAGGDVGELFF	TGTGCCAGCTCACCAGCAGGGGGTGACGTCGGGGAGCTGTTTTTT	.	TRBV18	TRBD1	15	TRBJ2-2
CASSASDRGAYEQYF	TGTGCCAGCAGCGCATCGGACAGGGGGGCCTACGAGCAGTACTTC	.	TRBV9	TRBD1	15	TRBJ2-7
CASSLAGTGGSYEQYF	TGTGCCAGCAGCTTAGCGGGTACGGGGGGATCCTACGAGCAGTACTTC	.	TRBV7-9	TRBD2	16	TRBJ2-7
CASSQDRYSTYGYTF	TGCGCCAGCAGCCAAGACAGGTACTCCACCTATGGCTACACCTTC	.	TRBV4-3	.	15	TRBJ1-2
CASSPPGTGELFF	TGTGCCAGCAGCCCCCCGGGCACCGGGGAGCTGTTTTTT	once	TRBV2	.	13	TRBJ2-2
CASSVPGQGAFYEQYF	TGTGCCAGCAGTGTACCGGGACAGGGGGCCTTCTACGAGCAGTACTTC	.	TRBV2	TRBD1	16	TRBJ2-7
CATAASYSNQPQHF	TGTGCTACAGCCGCATCTTATAGCAATCAGCCCCAGCATTTT	.	TRBV6-5	.	14	TRBJ1-5
CASSLVGGSNNSPLHF	TGTGCCAGCAGCTTAGTGGGGGGATCGAATAATTCACCCCTCCACTTT	.	TRBV7-9	.	16	TRBJ1-6
CASSWYRGQETQYF	TGTGCCAGCAGTTGGTACAGGGGGCAAGAGACCCAGTACTTC	.	TRBV6-5	TRBD1	14	TRBJ2-5
CASSQTGVTEAFF	TGTGCCAGTAGCCAGACAGGTGTCACTGAAGCTTTCTTT	.	TRBV19	.	13	TRBJ1-1
CASSSGQGAVQPQHF	TGTGCCAGCAGTTCAGGACAGGGGGCTGTGCAGCCCCAGCATTTT	.	TRBV6-6	TRBD1	15	TRBJ1-5
CATSRDRGYEQYF	TGTGCCACCAGCAGAGACAGGGGGTACGAGCAGTACTTC	.	TRBV15	TRBD1	13	TRBJ2-7
CASSEMGQNNSPLHF	TGTGCCAGCAGTGAAATGGGGCAGAATAATTCACCCCTCCACTTT	.	TRBV2	.	15	TRBJ1-6
CAIGDRSDYGYTF	TGTGCCATCGGGGACAGGAGCGATTATGGCTACACCTTC	.	TRBV10-3	TRBD1	13	TRBJ1-2
CASSFGGGDPDTQYF	TGCGCCAGCAGCTTTGGTGGGGGGGACCCAGATACGCAGTATTTT	.	TRBV5-1	TRBD2	15	TRBJ2-3
CASSVGGVSGNTIYF	TGTGCCAGCAGCGTCGGGGGGGTGTCTGGAAACACCATATATTTT	.	TRBV9	.	15	TRBJ1-3
CAWSVSGTGRNSPLHF	TGTGCCTGGAGTGTTAGCGGGACAGGGAGGAATTCACCCCTCCACTTT	.	TRBV30	TRBD1	16	TRBJ1-6
CASSARGRGQTNEKLFF	TGTGCCAGCAGCGCCCGGGGCAGGGGGCAGACTAATGAAAAACTGTTTTTT	.	TRBV9	TRBD1	17	TRBJ1-4
CASSFRTSYEQYF	TGCGCCAGCAGCTTCCGGACTTCCTACGAGCAGTACTTC	.	TRBV5-1	.	13	TRBJ2-7
CASKGRSAGEAFF	TGTGCCAGCAAGGGGAGGAGTGCGGGGGAAGCTTTCTTT	once	TRBV6-5	.	13	TRBJ1-1
CASTTGGEAFF	TGCGCCAGCACTACAGGGGGCGAGGCTTTCTTT	.	TRBV5-1	TRBD1	11	TRBJ1-1
CASSQDPAGNIQYF	TGTGCCAGCAGCCAAGATCCGGCAGGAAACATTCAGTACTTC	.	TRBV14	.	14	TRBJ2-4
CASRQGGSGNTIYF	TGTGCCAGCAGACAAGGAGGCTCTGGAAACACCATATATTTT	.	TRBV6-6	.	14	TRBJ1-3
CASSISLTPHSNQPQHF	TGTGCCAGTAGTATAAGTTTGACACCCCATAGCAATCAGCCCCAGCATTTT	.	TRBV19	.	17	TRBJ1-5
CASSRKQGAHGYTF	TGTGCCAGTAGTAGAAAACAGGGGGCCCATGGCTACACCTTC	.	TRBV19	TRBD1	14	TRBJ1-2
CATSDSWTKYNEQFF	TGTGCCACCAGTGATTCGTGGACTAAATACAATGAGCAGTTCTTC	once	TRBV24-1	.	15	TRBJ2-1
CASSGRGRDSPLHF	TGTGCCAGCAGTGGGAGGGGGCGCGATTCACCCCTCCACTTT	.	TRBV2	TRBD1	14	TRBJ1-6